This entry features one T cell receptor beta chain sequence. Its target is not known. The data were taken from a study of cytomegalovirus exposure and HLA in healthy donors. Germline trimming cut 7 bases from V and 6 bases from J; bases unmatched to any gene: 13. Germline CDR1 reads LNHDA; CDR2 reads SQIVND (reference sequence). The CDR3 contains 15 residues. It was with 60 Vbeta and 13 Jbeta primers that the PCR ran. Original processing methods: An analysis that came later counted 80 million or so unique TCR beta chains, around 12 million shared. Sequencing was performed with immunoSEQ multiplex PCR; in TCRdb, only in-frame clones are kept and a portion is missing. Clone size and the V and J calls come from that table; the DNA yielded D and trimming. The table has about 62,000 clones, 70% to 75% seen once. Study-wide results and limits: Across all donors, roughly uniform sequencing depth was an assumption of the presence/absence analyses. DRB1 showed the most TCR associations and HLA-C the fewest in a later analysis, as rates varied by HLA locus. TCR beta chains associated with HLA were, in a later analysis, more clonally expanded than equally common others.

The genes are TRBV19 and TRBJ2-7; 9 nucleotides match TRBD2. Sequences were obtained from PBMCs. The source of this sequence is a woman aged 25-40 years in good health and CMV-seronegative. In DNA form, the CDR3 reads TGTGCCAGTACCCCGATGGCGGGAGGGCCCTTCGAGCAGTACTTC. It specifies CASTPMAGGPFEQYF.